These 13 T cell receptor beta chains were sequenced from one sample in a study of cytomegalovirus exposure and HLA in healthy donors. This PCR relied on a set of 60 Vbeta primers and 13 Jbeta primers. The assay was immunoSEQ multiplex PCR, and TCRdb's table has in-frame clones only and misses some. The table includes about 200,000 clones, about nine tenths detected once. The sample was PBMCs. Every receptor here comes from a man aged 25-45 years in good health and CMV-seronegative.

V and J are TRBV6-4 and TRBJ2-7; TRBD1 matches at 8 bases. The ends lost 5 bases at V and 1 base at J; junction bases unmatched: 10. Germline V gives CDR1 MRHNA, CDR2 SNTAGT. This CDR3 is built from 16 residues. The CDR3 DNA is TGTGCCAGCAGTTCCCCCGGGACAGGATGGTCCTACGAGCAGTACTTC. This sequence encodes CASSSPGTGWSYEQYF.

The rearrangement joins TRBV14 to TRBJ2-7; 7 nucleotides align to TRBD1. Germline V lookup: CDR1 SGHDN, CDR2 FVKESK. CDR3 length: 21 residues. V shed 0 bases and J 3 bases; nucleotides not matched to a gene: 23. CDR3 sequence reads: CASSQEGGGLTPQLRGYEQYF. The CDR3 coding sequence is TGTGCCAGCAGCCAAGAAGGGGGCGGGCTAACCCCTCAGCTACGGGGCTACGAGCAGTACTTC.

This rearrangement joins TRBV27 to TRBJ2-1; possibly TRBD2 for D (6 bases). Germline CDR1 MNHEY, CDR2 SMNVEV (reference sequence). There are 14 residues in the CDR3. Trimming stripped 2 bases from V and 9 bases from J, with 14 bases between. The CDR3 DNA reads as TGTGCCAGCAGTTTACAGGGCGCGGGGAGTGAGCAGTTCTTC. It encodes CASSLQGAGSEQFF.

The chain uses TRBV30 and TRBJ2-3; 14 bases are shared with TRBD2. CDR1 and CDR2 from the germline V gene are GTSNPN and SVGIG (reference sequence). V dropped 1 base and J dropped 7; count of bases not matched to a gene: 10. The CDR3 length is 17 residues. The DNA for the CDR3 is TGTGCCTGGAGTGGGGCGACTAGCGGGAGGGCCGGTTATACGCAGTATTTT. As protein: CAWSGATSGRAGYTQYF.

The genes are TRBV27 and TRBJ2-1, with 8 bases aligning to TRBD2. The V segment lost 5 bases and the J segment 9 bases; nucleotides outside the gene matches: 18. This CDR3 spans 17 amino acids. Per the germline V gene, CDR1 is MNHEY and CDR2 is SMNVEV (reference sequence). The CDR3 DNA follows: TGTGCCAGCAGTCCCACTGACCGCGGGACTAGTGGCAGTGAGCAGTTCTTC. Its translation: CASSPTDRGTSGSEQFF.

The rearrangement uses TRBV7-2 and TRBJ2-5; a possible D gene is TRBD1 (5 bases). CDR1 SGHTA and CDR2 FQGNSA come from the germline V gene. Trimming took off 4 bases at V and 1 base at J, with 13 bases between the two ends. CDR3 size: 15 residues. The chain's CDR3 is CASSSQGTVQETQYF. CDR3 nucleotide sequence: TGTGCCAGCAGCTCGCAGGGTACGGTCCAAGAGACCCAGTACTTC.

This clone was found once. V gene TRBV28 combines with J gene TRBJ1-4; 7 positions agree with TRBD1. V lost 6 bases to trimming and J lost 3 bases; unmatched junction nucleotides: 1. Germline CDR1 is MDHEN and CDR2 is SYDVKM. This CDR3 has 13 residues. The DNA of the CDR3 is TGTGCCAGCAGGGGACAGCCTAATGAAAAACTGTTTTTT. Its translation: CASRGQPNEKLFF.

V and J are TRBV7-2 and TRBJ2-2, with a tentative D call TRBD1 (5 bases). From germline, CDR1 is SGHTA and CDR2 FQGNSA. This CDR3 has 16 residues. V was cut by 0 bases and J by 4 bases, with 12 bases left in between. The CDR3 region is CASSLAAPQATGELFF. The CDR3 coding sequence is TGTGCCAGCAGCTTAGCAGCGCCACAGGCCACCGGGGAGCTGTTTTTT.

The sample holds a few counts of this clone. CDR3: CASSWGATYEQYF. The CDR3 coding sequence is TGCGCCAGCAGTTGGGGAGCCACTTACGAGCAGTACTTC. The V and J genes are TRBV5-1 and TRBJ2-7, with a tentative D call TRBD2 (5 bases). V was pared by 5 bases and J by 4 bases, with 13 bases between. The CDR3 length is 13 residues. The germline V gene has CDR1 SGHRS and CDR2 YFSETQ. The full variable domain, rest sourced from reference TRBV5-1 and TRBJ2-7, is KAGVTQTPRYLIKTRGQQVTLSCSPISGHRSVSWYQQTPGQGLQFLFEYFSETQRNKGNFPGRFSGRQFSNSRSEMNVSTLELGDSALYLCASSWGATYEQYFGPGTRLTVT.

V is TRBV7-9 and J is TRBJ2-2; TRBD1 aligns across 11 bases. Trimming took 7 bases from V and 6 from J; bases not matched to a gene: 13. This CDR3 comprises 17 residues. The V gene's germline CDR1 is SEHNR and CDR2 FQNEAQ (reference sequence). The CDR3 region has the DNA TGTGCCAGCACTGAGGGGGCTGTGGGACAGGGGGCCGGGGAGCTGTTTTTT. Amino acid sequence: CASTEGAVGQGAGELFF.

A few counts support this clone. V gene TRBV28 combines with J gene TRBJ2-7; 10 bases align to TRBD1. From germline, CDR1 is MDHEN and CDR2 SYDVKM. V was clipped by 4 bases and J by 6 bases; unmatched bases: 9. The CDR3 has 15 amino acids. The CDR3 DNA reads TGTGCCAGCAGTTCCCCACCGGGACAGGGGTCCGAGCAGTACTTC. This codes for CASSSPPGQGSEQYF. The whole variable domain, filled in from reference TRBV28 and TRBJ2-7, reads DVKVTQSSRYLVKRTGEKVFLECVQDMDHENMFWYRQDPGLGLRLIYFSYDVKMKEKGDIPEGYSVSREKKERFSLILESASTNQTSMYLCASSSPPGQGSEQYFGPGTRLTVT.

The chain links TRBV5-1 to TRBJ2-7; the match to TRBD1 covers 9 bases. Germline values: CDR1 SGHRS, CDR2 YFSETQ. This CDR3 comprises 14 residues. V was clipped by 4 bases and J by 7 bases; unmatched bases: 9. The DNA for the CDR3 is TGCGCCAGCAGCCTCGGACAGGGGTTTTGGGAGCAGTACTTC. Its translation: CASSLGQGFWEQYF.

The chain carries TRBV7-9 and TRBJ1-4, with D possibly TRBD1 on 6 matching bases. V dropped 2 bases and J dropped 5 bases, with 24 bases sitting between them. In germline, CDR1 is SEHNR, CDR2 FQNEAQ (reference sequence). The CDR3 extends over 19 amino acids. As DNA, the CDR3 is TGTGCCAGCAGCTTAATTCGTGTGGACAGCCCTTTAATAAATGAAAAACTGTTTTTT. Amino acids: CASSLIRVDSPLINEKLFF.